This record covers a single T cell receptor beta chain. Its cognate antigen is unknown. The PCR ran on 60 Vbeta and 13 Jbeta primers. This table comes from immunoSEQ multiplex PCR, and its TCRdb copy is limited to in-frame clones, with some not included. The sample yields 200,000 to 250,000 clones, approximately 81% seen once. The source of the sample is a study of cytomegalovirus exposure and HLA in healthy donors. Overall study results and limits: The listing of 150 to 200 TCR beta chains classed them as cytomegalovirus-associated. CMV serostatus was the only recorded immune exposure for donors. In presence/absence analyses, roughly uniform sequencing depth across donors was assumed. In a later analysis, parvovirus B19, influenza, CMV and Epstein-Barr virus appeared linked to several top co-occurrence clusters.

This CDR3 comprises 15 residues. The trim removed 5 bases at V and 6 bases at J, leaving 11 bases unmatched. Germline CDR1 and CDR2: SGHTA and FQGTGA. The sequencing input was PBMCs. The sequence was collected from a girl under 10 years old in good health and CMV-seronegative. The gene calls are TRBV7-3 and TRBJ2-3; 7 positions agree with TRBD2. CDR3 DNA: TGTGCCAGCAGCCCCCTAGGAGCGGGGAGGGATACGCAGTATTTT. This codes for CASSPLGAGRDTQYF.